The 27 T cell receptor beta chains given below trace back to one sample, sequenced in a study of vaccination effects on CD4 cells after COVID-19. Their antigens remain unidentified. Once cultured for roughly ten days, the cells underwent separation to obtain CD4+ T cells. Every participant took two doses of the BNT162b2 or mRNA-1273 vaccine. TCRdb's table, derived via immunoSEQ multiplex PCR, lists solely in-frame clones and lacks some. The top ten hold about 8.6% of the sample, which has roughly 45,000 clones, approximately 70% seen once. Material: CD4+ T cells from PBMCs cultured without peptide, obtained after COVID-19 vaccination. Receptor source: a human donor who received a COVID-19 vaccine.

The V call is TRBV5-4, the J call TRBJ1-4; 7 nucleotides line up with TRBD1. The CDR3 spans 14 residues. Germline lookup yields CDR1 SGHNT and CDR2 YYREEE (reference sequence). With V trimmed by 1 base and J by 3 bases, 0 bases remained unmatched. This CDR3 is CASSLQGANEKLFF. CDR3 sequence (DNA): TGTGCCAGCAGCTTGCAGGGGGCTAATGAAAAACTGTTTTTT. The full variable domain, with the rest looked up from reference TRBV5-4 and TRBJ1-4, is ETGVTQSPTHLIKTRGQQVTLRCSSQSGHNTVSWYQQALGQGPQFIFQYYREEENGRGNFPPRFSGLQFPNYSSELNVNALELDDSALYLCASSLQGANEKLFFGSGTQLSVL.

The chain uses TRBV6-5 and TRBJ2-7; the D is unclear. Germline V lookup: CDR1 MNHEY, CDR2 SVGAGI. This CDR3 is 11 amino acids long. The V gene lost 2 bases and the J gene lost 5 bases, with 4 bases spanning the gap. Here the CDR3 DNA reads TGTGCCAGCAGTTACGTCAACGAGCAGTACTTC. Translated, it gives CASSYVNEQYF.

The CDR3 DNA reads as TGTGCCAGCAGCTTAACTAGCGGGAGACGCTATTTT. Translation gives CASSLTSGRRYF. V gene TRBV7-9 combines with J gene TRBJ2-3; 11 bases map to TRBD2. V dropped 2 bases and J dropped 15; count of bases not matched to a gene: 4. This CDR3 comprises 12 residues. Per germline, CDR1 SEHNR and CDR2 FQNEAQ (reference sequence).

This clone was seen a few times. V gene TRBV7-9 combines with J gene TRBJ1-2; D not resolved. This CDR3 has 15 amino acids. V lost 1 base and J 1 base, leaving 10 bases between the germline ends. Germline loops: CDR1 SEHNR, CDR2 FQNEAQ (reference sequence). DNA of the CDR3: TGTGCCAGCAGCTTAGATGGCAGCGTTAACTATGGCTACACCTTC. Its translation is CASSLDGSVNYGYTF.

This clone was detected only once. The chain's CDR3 is CASSRGGTYEQYF. CDR3 DNA sequence: TGTGCCAGCAGCCGGGGGGGGACCTACGAGCAGTACTTC. The rearrangement uses TRBV6-5 and TRBJ2-7; 8 nucleotides align to TRBD2. V was clipped by 6 bases and J by 2 bases; unmatched bases: 3. Germline V gene lookup returns CDR1 MNHEY and CDR2 SVGAGI. The CDR3 has 13 amino acids.

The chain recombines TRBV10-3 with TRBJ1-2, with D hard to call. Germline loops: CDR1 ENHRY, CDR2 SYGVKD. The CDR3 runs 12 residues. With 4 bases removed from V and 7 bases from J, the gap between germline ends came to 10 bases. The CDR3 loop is CAISVGSSGYTF. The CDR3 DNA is TGTGCCATCAGTGTGGGAAGCTCTGGCTACACCTTC.

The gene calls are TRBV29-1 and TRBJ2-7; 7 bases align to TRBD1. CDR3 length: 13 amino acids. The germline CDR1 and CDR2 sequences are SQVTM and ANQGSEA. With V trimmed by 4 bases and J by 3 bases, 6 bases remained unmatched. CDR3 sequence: CSVAGTENYEQYF. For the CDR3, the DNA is TGCAGCGTTGCCGGGACAGAAAACTACGAGCAGTACTTC.

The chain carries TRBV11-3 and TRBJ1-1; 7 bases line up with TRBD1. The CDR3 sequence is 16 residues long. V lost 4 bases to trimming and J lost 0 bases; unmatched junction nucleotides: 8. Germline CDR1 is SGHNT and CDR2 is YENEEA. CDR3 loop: CASSSSEGALNTEAFF. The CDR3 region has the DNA TGTGCCAGCAGCTCTTCGGAGGGGGCGCTGAACACTGAAGCTTTCTTT.

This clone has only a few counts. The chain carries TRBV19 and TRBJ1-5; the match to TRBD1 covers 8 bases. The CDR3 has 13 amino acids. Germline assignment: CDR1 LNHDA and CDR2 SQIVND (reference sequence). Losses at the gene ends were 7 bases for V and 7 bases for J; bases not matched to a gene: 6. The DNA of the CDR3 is TGTGCCAGTACCCGGGGACAGGCACAGCCCCAGCATTTT. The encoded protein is CASTRGQAQPQHF.

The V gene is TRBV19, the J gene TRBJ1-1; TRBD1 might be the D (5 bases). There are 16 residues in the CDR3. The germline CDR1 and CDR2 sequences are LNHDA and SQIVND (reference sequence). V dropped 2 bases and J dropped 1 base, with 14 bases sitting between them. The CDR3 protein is CASSIRAGMSNTEAFF. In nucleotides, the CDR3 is TGTGCCAGTAGTATAAGGGCAGGGATGTCGAACACTGAAGCTTTCTTT.

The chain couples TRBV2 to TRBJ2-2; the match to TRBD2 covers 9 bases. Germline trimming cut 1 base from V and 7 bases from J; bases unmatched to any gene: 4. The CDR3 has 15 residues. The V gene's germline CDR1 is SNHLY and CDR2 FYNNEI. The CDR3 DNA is TGTGCCAGCAGTGAAGAGAGCGGGGGGAACGGGGAGCTGTTTTTT. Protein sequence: CASSEESGGNGELFF.

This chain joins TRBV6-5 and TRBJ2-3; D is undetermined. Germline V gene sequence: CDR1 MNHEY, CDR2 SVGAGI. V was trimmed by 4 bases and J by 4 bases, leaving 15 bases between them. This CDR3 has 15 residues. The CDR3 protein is CASSLRNRAADTQYF. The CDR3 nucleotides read TGTGCCAGCAGTTTAAGAAATCGGGCCGCAGATACGCAGTATTTT.

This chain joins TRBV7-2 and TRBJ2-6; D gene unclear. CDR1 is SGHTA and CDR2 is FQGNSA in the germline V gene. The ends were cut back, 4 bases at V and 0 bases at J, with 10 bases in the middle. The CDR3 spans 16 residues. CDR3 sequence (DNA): TGTGCCAGCAGCTCCTCGTGGCCCTCTGGGGCCAACGTCCTGACTTTC. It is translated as CASSSSWPSGANVLTF.

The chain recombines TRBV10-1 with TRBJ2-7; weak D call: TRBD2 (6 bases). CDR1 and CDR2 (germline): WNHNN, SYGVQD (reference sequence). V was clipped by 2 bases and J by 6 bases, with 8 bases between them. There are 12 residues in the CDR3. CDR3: CASSEQAGEQYF. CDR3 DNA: TGCGCCAGCAGTGAGCAAGCGGGCGAGCAGTACTTC.

DNA for the CDR3: TGTGCCAGCTGCCTGGCAGGTCGGGATTCACCCCTCCACTTT. Amino acid sequence: CASCLAGRDSPLHF. This sequence joins TRBV5-4 and TRBJ1-6; D gene ambiguous. This CDR3 comprises 14 residues. Germline-derived CDR1 and CDR2 are SGHNT and YYREEE (reference sequence). V lost 7 bases, J lost 8 bases, and 16 bases lay in between. The entire variable domain, with the rest obtained from reference TRBV5-4 and TRBJ1-6, is as follows: ETGVTQSPTHLIKTRGQQVTLRCSSQSGHNTVSWYQQALGQGPQFIFQYYREEENGRGNFPPRFSGLQFPNYSSELNVNALELDDSALYLCASCLAGRDSPLHFGNGTRLTVT.

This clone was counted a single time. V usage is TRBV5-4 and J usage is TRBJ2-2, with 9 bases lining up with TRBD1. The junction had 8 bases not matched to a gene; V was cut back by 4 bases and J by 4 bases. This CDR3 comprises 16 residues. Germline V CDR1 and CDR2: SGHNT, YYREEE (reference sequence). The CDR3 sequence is CASSASGQGATGELFF. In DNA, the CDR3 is TGTGCCAGCAGCGCGTCGGGACAGGGAGCCACCGGGGAGCTGTTTTTT.

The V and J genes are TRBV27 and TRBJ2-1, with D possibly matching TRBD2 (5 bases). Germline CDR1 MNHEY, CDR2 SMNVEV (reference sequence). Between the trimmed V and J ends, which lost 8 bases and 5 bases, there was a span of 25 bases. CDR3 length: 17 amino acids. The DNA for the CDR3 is TGTGCCAGCCGAATTTCCCCTCCGATGGGAGTTAACAATGAGCAGTTCTTC. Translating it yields CASRISPPMGVNNEQFF.

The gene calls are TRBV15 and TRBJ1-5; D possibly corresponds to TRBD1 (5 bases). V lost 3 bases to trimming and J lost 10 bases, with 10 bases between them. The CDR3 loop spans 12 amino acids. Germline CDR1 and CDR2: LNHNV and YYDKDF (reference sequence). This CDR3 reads CATSSYQGPQHF. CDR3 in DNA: TGTGCCACCAGCAGTTATCAGGGACCCCAGCATTTT.

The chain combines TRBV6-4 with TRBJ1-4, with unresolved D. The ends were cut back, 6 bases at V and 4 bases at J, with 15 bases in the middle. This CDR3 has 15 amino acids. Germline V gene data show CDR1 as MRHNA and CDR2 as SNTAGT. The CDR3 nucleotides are TGTGCCAGCAGGCGAAGCGGGCGGGATAATGAAAAACTGTTTTTT. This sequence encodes CASRRSGRDNEKLFF.

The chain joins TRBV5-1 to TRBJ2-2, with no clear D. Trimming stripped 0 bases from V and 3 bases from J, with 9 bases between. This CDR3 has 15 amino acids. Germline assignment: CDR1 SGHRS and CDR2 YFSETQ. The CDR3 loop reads CASSLGHVDTGELFF. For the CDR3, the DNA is TGCGCCAGCAGCTTGGGTCATGTGGACACCGGGGAGCTGTTTTTT.

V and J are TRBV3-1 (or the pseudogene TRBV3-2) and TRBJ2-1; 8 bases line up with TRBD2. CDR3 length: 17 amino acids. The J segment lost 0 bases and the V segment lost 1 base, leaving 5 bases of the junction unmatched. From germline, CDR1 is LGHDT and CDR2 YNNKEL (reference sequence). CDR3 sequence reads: CASSQAISGSSYNEQFF. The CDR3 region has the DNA TGTGCCAGCAGCCAAGCGATCAGCGGGAGCTCCTACAATGAGCAGTTCTTC.

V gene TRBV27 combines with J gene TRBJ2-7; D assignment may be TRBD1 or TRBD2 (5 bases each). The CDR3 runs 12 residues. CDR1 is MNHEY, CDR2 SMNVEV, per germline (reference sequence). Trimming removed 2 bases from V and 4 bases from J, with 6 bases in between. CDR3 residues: CASSLGGYEQYF. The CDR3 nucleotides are TGTGCCAGCAGTTTAGGGGGTTACGAGCAGTACTTC.

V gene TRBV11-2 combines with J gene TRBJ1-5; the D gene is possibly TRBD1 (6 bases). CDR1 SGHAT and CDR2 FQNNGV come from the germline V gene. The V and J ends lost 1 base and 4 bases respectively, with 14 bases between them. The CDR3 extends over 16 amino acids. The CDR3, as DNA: TGTGCCAGCAGCTTAGTGAAACAGGGAATTAATCAGCCCCAGCATTTT. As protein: CASSLVKQGINQPQHF.

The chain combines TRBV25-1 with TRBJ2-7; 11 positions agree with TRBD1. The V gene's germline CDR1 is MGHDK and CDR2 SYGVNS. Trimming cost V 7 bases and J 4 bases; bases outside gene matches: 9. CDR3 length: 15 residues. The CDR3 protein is CASTQAGTGGYEQYF. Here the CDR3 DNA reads TGTGCCAGCACTCAAGCCGGGACAGGGGGGTACGAGCAGTACTTC.

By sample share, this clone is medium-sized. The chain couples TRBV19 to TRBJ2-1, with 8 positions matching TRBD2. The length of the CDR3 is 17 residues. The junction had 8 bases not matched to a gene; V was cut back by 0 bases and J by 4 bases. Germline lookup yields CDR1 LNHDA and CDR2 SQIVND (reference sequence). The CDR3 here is CASSIEGREGVYNEQFF. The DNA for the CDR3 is TGTGCCAGTAGTATAGAAGGACGGGAGGGTGTGTACAATGAGCAGTTCTTC. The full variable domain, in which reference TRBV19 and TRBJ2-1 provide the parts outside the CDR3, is DGGITQSPKYLFRKEGQNVTLSCEQNLNHDAMYWYRQDPGQGLRLIYYSQIVNDFQKGDIAEGYSVSREKKESFPLTVTSAQKNPTAFYLCASSIEGREGVYNEQFFGPGTRLTVL.

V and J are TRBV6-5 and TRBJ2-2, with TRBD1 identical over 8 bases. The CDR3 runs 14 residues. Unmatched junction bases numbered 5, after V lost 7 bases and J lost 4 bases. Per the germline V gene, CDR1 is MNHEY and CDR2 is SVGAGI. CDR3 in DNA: TGTGCCAGCATGGCAGGGGGCTCCACCGGGGAGCTGTTTTTT. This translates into CASMAGGSTGELFF.

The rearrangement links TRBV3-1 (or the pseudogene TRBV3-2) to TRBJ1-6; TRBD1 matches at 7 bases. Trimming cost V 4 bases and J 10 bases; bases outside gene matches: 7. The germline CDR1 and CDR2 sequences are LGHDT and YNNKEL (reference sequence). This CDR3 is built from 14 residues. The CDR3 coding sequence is TGTGCCAGCAGCCCATGGACAGGTCAGTCACCCCTCCACTTT. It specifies CASSPWTGQSPLHF.